These 17 T cell receptor beta chains share one sample of origin, sequenced in a study of blood T cells in healthy people across ages. The second PCR ran roughly 7 to 11 cycles with a sample-barcoded 5' primer and J-beta primers. A single record per CDR3 protein comes from TCRdb applying MiXCR to the 5' RACE reads. The repertoire holds over 600,000 distinct CDR3 sequences, with about 56% as singletons. Sample: blood. The receptor source for this set is a man aged 40-55 years in good health.

The chain employs TRBV27 and TRBJ2-5; D ambiguous. The V gene's germline CDR1 is MNHEY and CDR2 SMNVEV (reference sequence). Trimming cost V 1 base and J 2 bases, with 5 bases left between them. This CDR3 comprises 13 residues. The CDR3 nucleotides read TGTGCCAGCAGTTTATACGGGCAAGAGACCCAGTACTTC. This gives the protein CASSLYGQETQYF.

The rearrangement joins TRBV5-6 to TRBJ1-2, with 9 nucleotides matching TRBD1. The CDR3 is 14 amino acids. Germline CDR1 SGHDT, CDR2 YYEEEE. The V segment lost 4 bases and the J segment 4 bases; nucleotides outside the gene matches: 5. The CDR3 coding sequence is TGTGCCAGCAGCGTGGGACAGGGCTCCTATGGCTACACCTTC. The encoded protein is CASSVGQGSYGYTF.

The V gene is TRBV5-1, the J gene TRBJ2-7; no clear D gene. This CDR3 is built from 13 residues. Germline V gene lookup returns CDR1 SGHRS and CDR2 YFSETQ. V lost 4 bases and J 3 bases, leaving 11 bases between the germline ends. CDR3 amino acids: CASSARVDYEQYF. The CDR3 DNA sequence: TGCGCCAGCAGCGCCCGGGTTGACTACGAGCAGTACTTC.

This clonotype came up a few times. V usage is TRBV7-3 and J usage is TRBJ2-3; 10 nucleotides align to TRBD2. Germline CDR1 and CDR2: SGHTA and FQGTGA. This CDR3 region has 17 residues. The J segment lost 5 bases and the V segment lost 5 bases, leaving 13 bases of the junction unmatched. CDR3 bases: TGTGCCAGCAGCCCCGACCCAGCGGGGGGGTTTAAAGATACGCAGTATTTT. This gives the protein CASSPDPAGGFKDTQYF.

This chain links TRBV28 with TRBJ2-1; tentatively, D is TRBD2 (6 bases). Germline values: CDR1 MDHEN, CDR2 SYDVKM. The CDR3 has 15 residues. Trimming pared 6 bases from V and 4 bases from J, leaving 16 bases between. The CDR3: CASSRGGGPYNEQFF. In DNA, the CDR3 is TGTGCCAGCAGCCGCGGTGGAGGGCCGTACAATGAGCAGTTCTTC.

The chain is built from TRBV5-6 and TRBJ2-4, with D perhaps TRBD1 or TRBD2 (5 bases each). The CDR3 is 13 residues long. Germline V lookup: CDR1 SGHDT, CDR2 YYEEEE. V shed 7 bases and J shed 14 bases, with 22 bases lying between them. The DNA of the CDR3 is TGTGCCAGCGCAACCTACGGGGCCAATTTCAAGTACTTC. It is translated as CASATYGANFKYF.

The rearrangement uses TRBV20-1 and TRBJ2-3; 11 bases agree with TRBD2. Germline V gene sequence: CDR1 DFQATT, CDR2 SNEGSKA (reference sequence). This CDR3 comprises 16 residues. V trimming: 0 bases; J trimming: 5 bases; junction bases outside the gene matches: 7. CDR3 residues: CSARDRLAGSLDTQYF. The CDR3 DNA is TGCAGTGCTAGAGATCGACTAGCGGGAAGTTTAGATACGCAGTATTTT.

The sample holds a few counts of this clonotype. J is TRBJ2-6 and V is TRBV7-2; D gene ambiguous. Trimming removed 6 bases at V and 0 bases at J, with 12 bases between. Germline loops: CDR1 SGHTA, CDR2 FQGNSA. The CDR3 has 16 residues. As DNA, the CDR3 is TGTGCCAGCAGTCGGAGTGCAAACTCTGGGGCCAACGTCCTGACTTTC. This gives the protein CASSRSANSGANVLTF.

This clonotype came up a few times. The chain links TRBV28 to TRBJ2-1, with no clear D. Trimming left V 6 bases short and J 2 bases short, with 11 bases between. Germline CDR1 MDHEN, CDR2 SYDVKM. CDR3 size: 14 residues. CDR3 in amino acids: CASSPPATYNEQFF. The CDR3 DNA sequence: TGTGCCAGCAGCCCTCCGGCCACCTACAATGAGCAGTTCTTC. The full variable domain, in which reference TRBV28 and TRBJ2-1 provide the parts outside the CDR3, is DVKVTQSSRYLVKRTGEKVFLECVQDMDHENMFWYRQDPGLGLRLIYFSYDVKMKEKGDIPEGYSVSREKKERFSLILESASTNQTSMYLCASSPPATYNEQFFGPGTRLTVL.

J is TRBJ2-7 and V is TRBV15; the match to TRBD1 covers 8 bases. Trimming removed 1 base from V and 3 bases from J; junction bases left unmatched: 5. This CDR3 has 15 amino acids. Looked up from germline, CDR1 is LNHNV and CDR2 is YYDKDF (reference sequence). The CDR3 region is CATSRARDRGYEQYF. The CDR3 DNA reads as TGTGCCACCAGCAGAGCCCGAGACAGGGGCTACGAGCAGTACTTC.

This clonotype was counted only a few times. The chain combines TRBV29-1 with TRBJ1-2; D possibly corresponds to TRBD1 (6 bases). Trimming cost V 2 bases and J 9 bases, with 16 bases left between them. The CDR3 length is 13 residues. Germline-derived CDR1 and CDR2 are SQVTM and ANQGSEA. CDR3 bases: TGCAGCGTTGAAACGGGGGGGGGCGATCGCTACACCTTC. Protein sequence: CSVETGGGDRYTF. Drawing the rest from reference TRBV29-1 and TRBJ1-2, the complete variable domain is SAVISQKPSRDICQRGTSLTIQCQVDSQVTMMFWYRQQPGQSLTLIATANQGSEATYESGFVIDKFPISRPNLTFSTLTVSNMSPEDSSIYLCSVETGGGDRYTFGSGTRLTVV.

This clonotype showed up just a few times. V gene TRBV6-2 or TRBV6-3 combines with J gene TRBJ2-1; 12 nucleotides align to TRBD2. Germline V gives CDR1 MNHEY, CDR2 SVGEGT. Trimming at V came to 0 bases and at J to 8 bases, leaving 5 bases not matched to a gene. The CDR3 totals 16 residues. CDR3 residues: CASSYSQLAGGHEQFF. The CDR3 nucleotides read TGTGCCAGCAGTTACTCCCAACTAGCGGGAGGACATGAGCAGTTCTTC.

This clonotype was seen only once. The rearrangement joins TRBV14 to TRBJ1-6, with D unresolved. From germline, CDR1 is SGHDN and CDR2 FVKESK. This CDR3 spans 13 amino acids. The ends were cut back, 4 bases at V and 10 bases at J, with 11 bases in the middle. The CDR3: CASSPSTSSPLHF. In nucleotides, the CDR3 is TGTGCCAGCAGCCCGAGCACATCCTCACCCCTCCACTTT.

The V gene is TRBV21-1, the J gene TRBJ2-1; the DNA was not used to check the table's D call, TRBD2. TRBV21-1 is noted as a pseudogene. This CDR3 is 15 amino acids long. CDR3 sequence (DNA): TGTGCCAGCAGCACCTTAGCGGGAGGGTTCAATGAGCAGTTCTTC. Translation gives CASSTLAGGFNEQFF.

V usage is TRBV7-9 and J usage is TRBJ1-1, with D uncertain. From germline, CDR1 is SEHNR and CDR2 FQNEAQ (reference sequence). The length of the CDR3 is 15 residues. V was clipped by 5 bases and J by 4 bases, with 17 bases between them. CDR3 DNA: TGTGCCAGCAGCCCGAGGAGCTGGGTGGTCACTGAAGCTTTCTTT. Translation gives CASSPRSWVVTEAFF.

The CDR3 is CSVGDLNQPQHF. CDR3 DNA sequence: TGCAGCGTTGGAGACCTAAATCAGCCCCAGCATTTT. The rearrangement links TRBV29-1 to TRBJ1-5; no clear D. CDR3 length equals 12 residues. Germline CDR1 is SQVTM and CDR2 is ANQGSEA. The V end lost 4 bases, the J end lost 4 bases, and 8 bases lay between the germline ends.

As to this clonotype: Because it lacks the conserved phenylalanine or tryptophan at the end, this CDR3 is likely a read error. The chain uses TRBV7-9 and TRBJ2-6; the D gene is possibly TRBD1 (5 bases). The CDR3 has 17 amino acids. Germline CDR1 is SEHNR and CDR2 is FQNEAQ (reference sequence). The CDR3 spells CASSLAGVSSGADVLTY. DNA of the CDR3: TGTGCCAGCAGCTTGGCAGGAGTCAGCTCTGGGGCCGACGTCCTGACTTAC.